The sequence of this T cell receptor beta chain was determined in a study of blood T cell repertoires in COVID-19. Study context: Donors in the United States, Italy and Spain gave samples during acute or convalescent COVID-19. The analysed material was cDNA or gDNA that came from T cells, B-cell-depleted T cells, or PBMCs.

Per the study methods: Amplification of reference gene primers provided the estimated nucleated cell counts. Produced via immunoSEQ multiplex PCR; TCRdb's table is partial and in-frame only. D and trimming come from the DNA, and the V and J calls and clone size come from that table. This sample yields 280,000 or so clones, of which about four fifths are seen a single time; over 8.5% belongs to the top ten. Sequencing used peripheral blood. This sequence was found in a woman between 50 and 59 years old who had recovered from COVID-19.

Here the CDR3 DNA reads TGTGCCAGCAGCCCCCTTGCGGGAGGGTACAATGAGCAGTTCTTC. Amino acids: CASSPLAGGYNEQFF. The chain carries TRBV7-2 and TRBJ2-1; 9 bases map to TRBD2. V dropped 5 bases and J dropped 4; count of bases not matched to a gene: 6. The CDR3 length is 15 residues. Germline-derived CDR1 and CDR2 are SGHTA and FQGNSA.